The TCR beta chain described here comes from a study of blood T cell repertoires in COVID-19. Study overall: Sources were T cells, B-cell-depleted T cells, or PBMCs; the material itself was cDNA or gDNA.

In the original processing: Reference gene primers were amplified, and this amplification served to estimate nucleated cell counts. TCRdb keeps only in-frame clones here, not all; method: immunoSEQ multiplex PCR. For V, J and clone size, that table is used; D and trimming come from the DNA. The top ten hold about 5% of the sample, which has about 330,000 clones, 88% seen once. CDR1 is LGHDT, CDR2 YNNKEL, per germline (reference sequence). The V end lost 0 bases, the J end lost 4 bases, and 15 bases lay between the germline ends. This CDR3 is built from 16 residues. The specimen was PBMCs or T cells enriched from blood (not recorded which). The sequence came from a young man who had recovered from COVID-19. The chain couples TRBV3-1 (or the pseudogene TRBV3-2) to TRBJ2-5; D might be TRBD2 (6 bases). Written as DNA, the CDR3 is TGTGCCAGCAGCCAAGATGGGATCGGGCGGGGAGAGACCCAGTACTTC. Translated: CASSQDGIGRGETQYF.